This T cell receptor (beta chain) was retrieved from a study of spatial heterogeneity in lung cancer. Comment on this clonotype: The antigen remains unidentified. Given a much more abundant clone one base away, this may be a read error. The library was designed around alpha chains, so this beta chain is a stray read whose abundance carries little weight.

Specified time point: sample taken at primary tumor resection. General study results and limits: It was found that expanded intratumoral alpha and beta TCR counts tracked tumor mutation counts.

Each molecule of TCR cDNA was tagged with one unique molecular identifier. TCRdb ran MiXCR on the 5' RACE reads and lists one entry per CDR3 protein. There are 14,000 or so distinct CDR3 sequences in the sample; 4.7% occur only once, and about 18% lies in the top ten. The sequence was obtained from a female donor with early-stage non-small cell lung cancer. The sample in question was lung tumor tissue, obtained at surgery.

This CDR3 is CASSQGLANVPTF. Here the CDR3 DNA reads TGTGCCAGCAGTCAGGGTCTAGCCAACGTCCCGACTTTC. The rearrangement uses TRBV12-3 or TRBV12-4 and TRBJ2-6; D is perhaps TRBD1 or TRBD2 (5 bases each). The CDR3 length is 13 residues.